Described below is a single T cell receptor beta chain sequence and its context. The specificity of this receptor is unknown. Given a far larger clone just one base away, this is likely a sequencing read error. Using the deep immunoSEQ assay, multiplex PCR amplified TCR CDR3 regions from genomic DNA. Extracted genomic DNA from each cell subset was spread evenly across all wells of several immunoSEQ 96-well plates, with each plate serving as a replicate. Each replicate PCR for unsorted PBMC received about 310 ng genomic DNA, equal to 30,000 to 35,000 T cell genomes. Ten immunoSEQ deep assay plates were used to sequence unsorted PBMC genomic DNA. The purified libraries were quantified using a Qubit 3.0 fluorometer, sized with a Bioanalyzer 2100, and then quantified again using the KAPA Library Quantification kit. Every immunoSEQ 96-well plate was sequenced on a dedicated single-read 150-cycle Illumina NextSeq 550 flow cell. Turning to the authors' computational methods: The immunoSEQ output contained only junctional sequences without quality scores, so filtering could not match that applied to full-length reads. Sequences were annotated with PyIR, a Python wrapper for IgBLAST v1.9, and V/J genes and CDR3 were assigned using IMGT germline references. Reads with weak V/J assignments (E-value above 1e-6), missing CDR3, stop codons, out-of-frame junctions, or ambiguous translated residues were removed. V3J clonotypes were defined as sequences sharing an identical inferred V gene, J gene, and CDR3 amino acid sequence. Percentage overlap between repertoires was computed as shared unique clonotypes divided by the size of the smaller repertoire. Three approaches were used to assess repertoire richness: RTK rarefaction, the Chao1 estimator, and Recon v2.1 estimates of unobserved clonotypes. This immuneACCESS table, as held by TCRdb, lists in-frame sequences with V and J called but not all clones. Of the missing ones, under half trace to an unresolved V gene in checked studies; the others have no known cause. The V and J calls and clone size are taken from that table; D and trimming were inferred from the DNA. Counted in this sample were approximately 470,000 clones; over 75% of them appeared once. The ten top clones hold about an eighth of the sample.

The data were obtained in a study of shared clonotypes between healthy human individuals (dated by TCRdb to the early 2020s). About the investigation overall: A few men and a couple of women, aged 18 to 49 years, made up the cohort. To increase sequencing depth and limit assay-specific biases, different laboratories used diverse techniques to prepare libraries and sequence TCR repertoires. Per donor, leukapheresis produced somewhere between about 0.9 and 9 billion PBMCs. The study deeply sequenced blood TCR repertoires of several healthy adults to estimate repertoire size and the extent of clonotype sharing between individuals. Findings and caveats that apply to the study as a whole: Pairwise subsampling led to the expectation that sequencing depth would affect the degree of clonotype sharing among donors. Sampling was restricted to blood, and TCR repertoires in tissue are likely to differ from TCR repertoires in blood. Because the study included only a small number of donors, the genetic and exposure-history diversity represented was limited.

Donors were healthy HIV-negative adults with no recently reported acute infections or vaccinations. All donors were Caucasian adults living in Nashville, Tennessee, USA. For unsorted samples, 85 million to 100 million PBMCs were counted, and genomic DNA was extracted using the QIAamp DNA Blood Mini kit. Blood was collected by leukapheresis, and PBMCs were isolated by Ficoll-Histopaque density gradient centrifugation and then cryopreserved in liquid nitrogen vapor phase. The sequence came from a woman aged 40-49 years in good health. Some clones in this sample may be carry-over from other donors' samples. Sequencing was carried out using PBMCs.

The base sequence is TGCGCCAGCAGCCAAGATGGCTTTGGGACAGATACGCTGTATTTT. This gives the protein CASSQDGFGTDTLYF. This sequence uses TRBV4-3 and TRBJ2-3; TRBD1 lines up with 7 middle nucleotides. From its cysteine to its phenylalanine, the CDR3 spans 15 amino acids. Only the CDR3 portion is preserved as DNA: 45 bases, with reading frame beginning at the first base. CDR1 and CDR2, per the germline V gene, are LGHNA and YSLEER.